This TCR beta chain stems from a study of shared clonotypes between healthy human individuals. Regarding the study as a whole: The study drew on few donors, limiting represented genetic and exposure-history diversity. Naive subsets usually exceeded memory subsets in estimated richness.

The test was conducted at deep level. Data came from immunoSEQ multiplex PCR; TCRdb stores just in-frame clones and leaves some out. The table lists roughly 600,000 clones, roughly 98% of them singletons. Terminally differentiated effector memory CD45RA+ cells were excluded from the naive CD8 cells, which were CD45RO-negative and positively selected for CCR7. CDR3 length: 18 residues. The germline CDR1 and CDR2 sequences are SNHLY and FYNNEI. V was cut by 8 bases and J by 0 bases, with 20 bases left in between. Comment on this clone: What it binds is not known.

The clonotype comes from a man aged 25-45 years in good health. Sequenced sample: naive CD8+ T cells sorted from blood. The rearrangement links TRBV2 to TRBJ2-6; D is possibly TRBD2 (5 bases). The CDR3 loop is CASAESRGLDSGANVLTF. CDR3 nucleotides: TGTGCCAGCGCCGAGTCACGGGGATTGGACTCTGGGGCCAACGTCCTGACTTTC.